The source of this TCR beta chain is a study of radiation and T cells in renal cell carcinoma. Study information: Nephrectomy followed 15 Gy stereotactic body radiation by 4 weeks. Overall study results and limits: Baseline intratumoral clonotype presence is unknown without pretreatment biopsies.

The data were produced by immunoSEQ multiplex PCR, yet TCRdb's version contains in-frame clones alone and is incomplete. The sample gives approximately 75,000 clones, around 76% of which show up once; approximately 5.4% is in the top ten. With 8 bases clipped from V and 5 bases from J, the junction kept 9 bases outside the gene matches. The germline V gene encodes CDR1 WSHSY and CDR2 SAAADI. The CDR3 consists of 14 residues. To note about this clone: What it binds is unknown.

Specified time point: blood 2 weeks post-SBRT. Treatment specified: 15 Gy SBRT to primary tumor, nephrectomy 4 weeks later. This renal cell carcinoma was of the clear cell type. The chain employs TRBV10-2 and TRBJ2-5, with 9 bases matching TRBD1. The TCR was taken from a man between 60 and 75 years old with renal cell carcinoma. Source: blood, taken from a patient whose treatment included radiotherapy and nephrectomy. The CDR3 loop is CASGDNRGRETQYF. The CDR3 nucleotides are TGCGCCAGCGGGGATAACAGGGGGCGGGAGACCCAGTACTTC.